These T cell receptor beta chains were read from a single sample in a study of blood T cells in healthy people across ages. Each CDR3 protein gets one entry after TCRdb re-called the 5' RACE reads with MiXCR. The sample holds roughly 800,000 distinct CDR3 sequences, nearly 60% seen once. Specimen: blood. The receptor source for this set is a man aged 25-45 years in good health. Both conserved end residues are part of each CDR3. Each record gives: CDR3 length, clone size, V gene, CDR3 protein. The size field is filled for only some rows; it gives once, few, many or a size class.

CDR3 length: 16; clone size: NA; V gene: TRBV7-2; CDR3 protein: CASSPSGTDPGDTQYF
CDR3 length: 15; clone size: NA; V gene: TRBV15; CDR3 protein: CATKGGRGLYNEQFF
CDR3 length: 13; clone size: few; V gene: TRBV20-1; CDR3 protein: CSVQGTPSHEQYF
CDR3 length: 14; clone size: NA; V gene: TRBV28; CDR3 protein: CASSVASGRGEQFF
CDR3 length: 12; clone size: NA; V gene: TRBV5-1; CDR3 protein: CASSLEGQAGYF
CDR3 length: 19; clone size: NA; V gene: TRBV3-1; CDR3 protein: CASSGGRGTGSPGNYGYTF
CDR3 length: 15; clone size: NA; V gene: TRBV7-3; CDR3 protein: CASSPGGSSQETQYF
CDR3 length: 15; clone size: NA; V gene: TRBV7-7; CDR3 protein: CASSPGSGGSNEQFF
CDR3 length: 15; clone size: NA; V gene: TRBV20-1; CDR3 protein: CSASGGQGFSYEQYF
CDR3 length: 15; clone size: NA; V gene: TRBV7-2; CDR3 protein: CASTLSALLGEKLFF
CDR3 length: 13; clone size: many; V gene: TRBV7-2; CDR3 protein: CASRPTYSYEQYF
CDR3 length: 14; clone size: NA; V gene: TRBV7-9; CDR3 protein: CASRLTGRDTEAFF
CDR3 length: 13; clone size: NA; V gene: TRBV12-3/TRBV12-4; CDR3 protein: CASSNRAPDTQYF
CDR3 length: 14; clone size: NA; V gene: TRBV7-8; CDR3 protein: CASSLDRQVWELFF
CDR3 length: 14; clone size: NA; V gene: TRBV20-1; CDR3 protein: CSAARTGAHQPQHF
CDR3 length: 12; clone size: NA; V gene: TRBV6-1; CDR3 protein: CASSEHRGEQYF
CDR3 length: 15; clone size: few; V gene: TRBV11-2; CDR3 protein: CASSLGRGTYNEQFF
CDR3 length: 12; clone size: NA; V gene: TRBV6-4; CDR3 protein: CASPADHEKLFF
CDR3 length: 15; clone size: NA; V gene: TRBV5-1; CDR3 protein: CASSFTRQAPYEQYF
CDR3 length: 12; clone size: once; V gene: TRBV12-3/TRBV12-4; CDR3 protein: CASSLSNRGGYF
CDR3 length: 19; clone size: NA; V gene: TRBV27; CDR3 protein: CASSLSGPGFPSYQETQYF
CDR3 length: 13; clone size: NA; V gene: TRBV20-1; CDR3 protein: CSARTGSLPEQYF
CDR3 length: 17; clone size: NA; V gene: TRBV30; CDR3 protein: CAWRMNQVSGATDTQYF
CDR3 length: 12; clone size: few; V gene: TRBV25-1; CDR3 protein: CATRTGGTGYTF
CDR3 length: 15; clone size: few; V gene: TRBV9; CDR3 protein: CASSTPGDRDYGYTF
CDR3 length: 13; clone size: NA; V gene: TRBV20-1; CDR3 protein: CSATDRGDYEQYF
CDR3 length: 14; clone size: few; V gene: TRBV7-2; CDR3 protein: CASSLDDGASAQHF
CDR3 length: 17; clone size: NA; V gene: TRBV6-5; CDR3 protein: CASSYSSGGGRGYGYTF
CDR3 length: 14; clone size: NA; V gene: TRBV6-2/TRBV6-3; CDR3 protein: CASSYSMGLQPQHF
CDR3 length: 13; clone size: NA; V gene: TRBV10-3; CDR3 protein: CAISGQGFNEQFF